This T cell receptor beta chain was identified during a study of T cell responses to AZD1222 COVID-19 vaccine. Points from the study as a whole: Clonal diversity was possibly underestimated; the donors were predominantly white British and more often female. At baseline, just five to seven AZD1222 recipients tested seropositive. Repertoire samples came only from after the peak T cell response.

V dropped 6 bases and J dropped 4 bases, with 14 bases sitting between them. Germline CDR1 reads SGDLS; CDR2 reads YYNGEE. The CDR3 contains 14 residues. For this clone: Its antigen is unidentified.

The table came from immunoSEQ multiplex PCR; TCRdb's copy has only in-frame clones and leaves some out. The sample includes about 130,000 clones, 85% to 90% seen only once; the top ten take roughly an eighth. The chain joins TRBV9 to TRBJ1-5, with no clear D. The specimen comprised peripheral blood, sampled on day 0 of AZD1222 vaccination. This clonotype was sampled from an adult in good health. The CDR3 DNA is TGTGCCAGCAATAAAGGCGGATTAAATCAGCCCCAGCATTTT. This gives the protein CASNKGGLNQPQHF.